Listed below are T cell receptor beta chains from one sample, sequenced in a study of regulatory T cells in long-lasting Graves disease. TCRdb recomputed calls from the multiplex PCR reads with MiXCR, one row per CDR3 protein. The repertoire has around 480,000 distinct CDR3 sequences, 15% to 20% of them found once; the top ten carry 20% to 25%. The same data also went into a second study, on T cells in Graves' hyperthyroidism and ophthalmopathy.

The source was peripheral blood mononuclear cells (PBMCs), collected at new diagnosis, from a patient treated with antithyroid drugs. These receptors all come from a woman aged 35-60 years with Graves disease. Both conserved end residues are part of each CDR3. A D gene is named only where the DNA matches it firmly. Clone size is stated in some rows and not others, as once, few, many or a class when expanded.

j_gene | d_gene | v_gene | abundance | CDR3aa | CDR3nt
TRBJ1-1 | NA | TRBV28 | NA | CASSTSVTEAFF | TGTGCCAGCAGTACATCAGTGACTGAAGCTTTCTTT
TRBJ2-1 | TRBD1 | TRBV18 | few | CASSPNMRTGYNEQFF | TGTGCCAGCTCACCAAATATGAGGACAGGGTACAATGAGCAGTTCTTC
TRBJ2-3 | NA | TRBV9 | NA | CASSVGPRADTQYF | TGTGCCAGCAGCGTAGGGCCGCGGGCAGATACGCAGTATTTT
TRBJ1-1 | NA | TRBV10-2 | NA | CASRWTTEAFF | TGCGCCAGCAGATGGACCACTGAAGCTTTCTTT
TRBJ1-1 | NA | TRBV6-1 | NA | CASRSRDTDSIHEAFF | TGTGCCAGCAGGTCCCGGGACACTGACTCTATACATGAAGCTTTCTTT
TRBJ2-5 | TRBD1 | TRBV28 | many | CASSRGQEETQYF | TGTGCCAGCAGCAGGGGACAGGAAGAGACCCAGTACTTC
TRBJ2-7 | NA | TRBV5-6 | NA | CASSLGQQYEQYF | TGTGCCAGCAGCTTAGGACAGCAGTACGAGCAGTACTTC
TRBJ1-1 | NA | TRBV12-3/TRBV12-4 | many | CASRKRSGRNTEAFF | TGTGCCAGCAGAAAGCGCAGCGGTAGGAACACTGAAGCTTTCTTT
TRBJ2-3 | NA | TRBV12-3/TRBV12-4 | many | CASRPRGGGRADTQYF | TGTGCCAGCAGGCCCCGAGGAGGGGGCCGGGCAGATACGCAGTATTTT
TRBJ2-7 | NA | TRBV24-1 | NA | CATRGAGAEQYF | TGTGCCACCCGAGGAGCAGGGGCCGAGCAGTACTTC
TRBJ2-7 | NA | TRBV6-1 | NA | CASSDRVSYEQYF | TGTGCCAGCAGTGACAGGGTTAGCTACGAGCAGTACTTC
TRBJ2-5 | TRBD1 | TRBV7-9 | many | CASSLGTGDLETQYF | TGTGCCAGCAGCTTAGGGACAGGTGATCTAGAGACCCAGTACTTC
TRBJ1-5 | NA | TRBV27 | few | CASSFRPFQPQHF | TGTGCCAGCAGTTTCCGGCCCTTTCAGCCCCAGCATTTT
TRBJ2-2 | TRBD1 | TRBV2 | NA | CASRDRVLTGELFF | TGTGCCAGCAGGGACAGGGTACTGACCGGGGAGCTGTTTTTT
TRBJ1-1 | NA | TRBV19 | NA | CASSIDPALNTEAFF | TGTGCCAGTAGTATAGATCCAGCTCTGAACACTGAAGCTTTCTTT
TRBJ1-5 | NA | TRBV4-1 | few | CASSQEGGGQGIQPQHF | TGCGCCAGCAGCCAAGAGGGCGGGGGCCAAGGGATTCAGCCCCAGCATTTT
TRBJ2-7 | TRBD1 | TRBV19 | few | CASRGQGPYEQYF | TGTGCCAGTAGGGGACAGGGACCCTACGAGCAGTACTTC
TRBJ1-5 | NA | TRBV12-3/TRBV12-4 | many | CASSLLGASSNQPQHF | TGTGCCAGCAGTTTATTGGGGGCCTCGAGCAATCAGCCCCAGCATTTT
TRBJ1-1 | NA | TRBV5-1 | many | CASSPVGGLGTEAFF | TGCGCCAGCAGCCCGGTGGGGGGTCTTGGCACTGAAGCTTTCTTT
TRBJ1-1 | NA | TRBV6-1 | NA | CATQALNTEAFF | TGTGCCACCCAGGCCCTTAACACTGAAGCTTTCTTT
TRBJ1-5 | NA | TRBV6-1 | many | CASSPDGANPPQHF | TGTGCCAGCAGTCCCGACGGGGCTAATCCGCCCCAGCATTTT
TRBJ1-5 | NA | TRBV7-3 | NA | CASSPVWVNQPQHF | TGTGCCAGCAGCCCGGTCTGGGTCAATCAGCCCCAGCATTTT
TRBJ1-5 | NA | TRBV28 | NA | CASSLTVGNQPQHF | TGTGCCAGCAGCCTAACGGTGGGCAATCAGCCCCAGCATTTT
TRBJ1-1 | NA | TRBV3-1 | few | CASSYREGGTEAFF | TGTGCCAGCAGCTACCGAGAGGGAGGGACTGAAGCTTTCTTT
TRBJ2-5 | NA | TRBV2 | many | CASSVRGETQYF | TGTGCCAGCAGCGTACGGGGAGAGACCCAGTACTTC
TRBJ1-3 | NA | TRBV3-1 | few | CASSFSSRPAGNTIYF | TGTGCCAGCAGCTTCAGTTCGCGCCCGGCTGGAAACACCATATATTTT
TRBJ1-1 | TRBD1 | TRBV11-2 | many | CASSLAGTGSEAFF | TGTGCCAGCAGCTTAGCTGGGACAGGGAGTGAAGCTTTCTTT
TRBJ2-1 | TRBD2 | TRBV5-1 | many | CASSDLAGGGEQFF | TGCGCCAGCAGCGATCTAGCGGGGGGCGGGGAGCAGTTCTTC
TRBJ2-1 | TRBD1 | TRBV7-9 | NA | CASSLRQGSNEQFF | TGTGCCAGCAGCCTCCGACAGGGGTCCAATGAGCAGTTCTTC
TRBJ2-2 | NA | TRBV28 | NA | CASTLGRNTGELSF | TGTGCCAGCACCTTAGGTCGGAACACCGGGGAGCTGTCTTTT
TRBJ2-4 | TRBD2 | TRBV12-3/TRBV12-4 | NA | CASSPPAGRGVAKNIQYF | TGTGCCAGCAGTCCGCCAGCGGGGCGGGGGGTAGCCAAAAACATTCAGTACTTC
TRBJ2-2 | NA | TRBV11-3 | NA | CASSSEGGPGELFF | TGTGCCAGCAGCTCCGAAGGGGGACCGGGGGAGCTGTTTTTT
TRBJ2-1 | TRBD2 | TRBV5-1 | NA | CASSGEAGLAGARQFF | TGCGCCAGCTCTGGGGAGGCGGGGCTAGCGGGGGCCCGGCAGTTCTTC
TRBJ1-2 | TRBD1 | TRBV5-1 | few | CASSGTVYDGYTF | TGCGCCAGCAGCGGGACAGTGTATGATGGCTACACCTTC
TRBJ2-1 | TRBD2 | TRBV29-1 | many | CSVAFRLAHGNEQFF | TGCAGCGTTGCCTTTCGACTAGCACATGGCAATGAGCAGTTCTTC
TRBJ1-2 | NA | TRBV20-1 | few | CSARPIRGSHYGYTF | TGCAGTGCTAGACCTATCAGGGGTTCGCACTATGGCTACACCTTC
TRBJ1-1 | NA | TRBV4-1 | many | CASSQPGLGTEAFF | TGCGCCAGCAGCCAGCCGGGACTGGGCACTGAAGCTTTCTTT
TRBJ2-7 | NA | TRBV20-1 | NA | CSARRGTLAYEQYF | TGCAGTGCTAGGCGCGGTACCCTAGCCTACGAGCAGTACTTC
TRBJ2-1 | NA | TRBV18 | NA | CASSPLDGNNEQFF | TGTGCCAGCTCACCACTTGATGGGAATAATGAGCAGTTCTTC
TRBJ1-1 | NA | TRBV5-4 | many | CASSKELPSEAFF | TGTGCCAGCAGTAAGGAATTACCCTCTGAAGCTTTCTTT
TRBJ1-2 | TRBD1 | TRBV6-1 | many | CASSSPRQGEGYTF | TGTGCCAGCAGTAGTCCAAGGCAGGGGGAAGGCTACACCTTC
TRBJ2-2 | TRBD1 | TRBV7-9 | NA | CASSLQGARTGELFF | TGTGCCAGCAGCTTACAGGGGGCACGCACCGGGGAGCTGTTTTTT
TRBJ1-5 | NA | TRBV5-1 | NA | CASSLGLPGENQPQHF | TGCGCCAGCAGCTTGGGGCTTCCGGGGGAGAATCAGCCCCAGCATTTT
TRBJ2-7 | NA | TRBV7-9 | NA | CASSLWAGLQDEQYF | TGTGCCAGCAGCTTATGGGCCGGGCTCCAGGACGAGCAGTACTTC
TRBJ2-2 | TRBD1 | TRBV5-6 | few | CASSLTGTENTGELFF | TGTGCCAGCAGCCTCACCGGGACAGAGAACACCGGGGAGCTGTTTTTT
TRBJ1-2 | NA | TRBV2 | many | CASRLTTVGGYTF | TGTGCCAGCAGGCTGACAACGGTCGGTGGCTACACCTTC
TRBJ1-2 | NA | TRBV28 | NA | CASSLDGGYFLAF | TGTGCCAGCAGTTTGGACGGAGGGTATTTTTTGGCCTTC
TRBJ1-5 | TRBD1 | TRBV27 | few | CASSRQGSGPQHF | TGTGCCAGCAGCCGACAGGGAAGCGGCCCCCAGCATTTT